This T cell receptor (beta chain) was retrieved from a study of T cell responses to AZD1222 COVID-19 vaccine. Points from the study as a whole: Without day 14 samples, only post-peak T cell repertoires were studied. Of the AZD1222 recipients, only five to seven were seropositive at baseline. Vaccine-associated CD4 TCRs ranged over spike, dominating at 160-218 and 743-854. A mostly white British donor set with more females was recruited, and clonal diversity was possibly underestimated.

The CDR3 is made up of 16 amino acids. Trimming cost V 0 bases and J 3 bases, with 12 bases left between them. CDR1 and CDR2 (germline): MNHNY, SVGAGI (reference sequence). TCRdb keeps only in-frame clones here, not all; method: immunoSEQ multiplex PCR. There are over 70,000 clones in the sample; 89% occur only once, and around 9.3% lies in the top ten. Turning to this clone: What it binds is not known.

The rearrangement links TRBV6-6 to TRBJ1-5, with a tentative D call TRBD1 (6 bases). The sequences come from peripheral blood, collected 28 days after the second AZD1222 dose. The receptor comes from an adult who received the AZD1222 COVID-19 vaccine. The CDR3 loop reads CASSYSPGAINQPQHF. The CDR3 bases are TGTGCCAGCAGTTACTCCCCAGGGGCCATCAATCAGCCCCAGCATTTT.